These 30 T cell receptor beta chains were sequenced from one sample in a study of blood T cell repertoires in COVID-19. The data were produced by immunoSEQ multiplex PCR, yet TCRdb's version contains in-frame clones alone and is incomplete. Here the sample spans around 100,000 clones, roughly 85% being singletons. What was sequenced was peripheral blood. These receptors came from a woman in her sixties or seventies with COVID-19, enrolled during active disease.

The chain links TRBV5-6 to TRBJ2-2; TRBD1 might be the D (7 bases). The CDR3 is 16 amino acids. The V gene's germline CDR1 is SGHDT and CDR2 YYEEEE. Trimming took 0 bases from V and 3 from J, leaving 12 bases between them. This chain's CDR3 is CASSLARGADTGELFF. CDR3 in DNA: TGTGCCAGCAGCTTGGCCAGGGGGGCCGACACCGGGGAGCTGTTTTTT.

This chain connects TRBV2 to TRBJ2-3, with D perhaps TRBD1 (7 bases). Trimming removed 4 bases from V and 1 base from J, with 12 bases in between. The CDR3 has 15 amino acids. Germline V lookup: CDR1 SNHLY, CDR2 FYNNEI. The CDR3, as DNA: TGTGCCAGCAGTGGGAGGGGGCAGGGCACAGATACGCAGTATTTT. Its translation is CASSGRGQGTDTQYF.

V and J are TRBV5-1 and TRBJ1-1; D is perhaps TRBD1 (5 bases). The CDR3 consists of 14 residues. The V end was cut by 0 bases, the J end by 2 bases, with 8 bases between. Germline lookup yields CDR1 SGHRS and CDR2 YFSETQ. The CDR3 region has the DNA TGCGCCAGCAGCTTGGATCAGGGAAACACTGAAGCTTTCTTT. Translating it yields CASSLDQGNTEAFF.

This rearrangement joins TRBV5-4 to TRBJ2-1, with 10 bases identical to TRBD1. Germline assignment: CDR1 SGHNT and CDR2 YYREEE (reference sequence). This CDR3 comprises 15 residues. V gave up 3 bases and J gave up 8 bases; unmatched junction bases: 8. The CDR3 sequence: CASSSRTGGVDEQFF. CDR3 bases: TGTGCCAGCAGCTCGCGGACAGGGGGAGTAGATGAGCAGTTCTTC.

As concerns this clone: The sample has other DNA sequences that encode this CDR3 too. The chain employs TRBV18 and TRBJ1-2; TRBD1 matches at 8 bases. Losses at the gene ends were 4 bases for V and 6 bases for J; bases not matched to a gene: 4. This CDR3 is built from 13 residues. Germline assignment: CDR1 KGHSH and CDR2 LQKENI. This CDR3 reads CASSRQGADGYTF. CDR3 coding DNA: TGTGCCAGCTCACGGCAGGGGGCAGATGGCTACACCTTC.

Only one count was recorded for this clone. CDR3 DNA sequence: TGTGCCAGCAGCCAAGTACTGGGCACAGATACGCAGTATTTT. This sequence encodes CASSQVLGTDTQYF. The V and J genes are TRBV3-1 (or the pseudogene TRBV3-2) and TRBJ2-3; D unresolved. V lost 1 base, J lost 1 base, and 6 bases lay in between. CDR3 size: 14 residues. Looked up from germline, CDR1 is LGHDT and CDR2 is YNNKEL (reference sequence).

This rearrangement joins TRBV6-5 to TRBJ1-6, with a weak D call TRBD1 (5 bases). V shed 0 bases and J shed 13 bases, with 19 bases lying between them. This CDR3 has 16 amino acids. CDR1 and CDR2 from the germline V gene are MNHEY and SVGAGI. The CDR3 DNA follows: TGTGCCAGCAGTTACTCGAGGGCCGCGGGGCTGGACCCCCTCCACTTT. Protein: CASSYSRAAGLDPLHF.

V usage is TRBV27 and J usage is TRBJ2-1; TRBD1 agrees at 8 bases. Germline V gives CDR1 MNHEY, CDR2 SMNVEV (reference sequence). V lost 5 bases to trimming and J lost 1 base; unmatched junction nucleotides: 7. This CDR3 comprises 16 residues. CDR3 loop: CASSRVQGASYNEQFF. The CDR3 DNA reads as TGTGCCAGCAGTCGCGTTCAGGGGGCATCCTACAATGAGCAGTTCTTC.

This rearrangement joins TRBV12-5 to TRBJ2-1, with D unclear. This CDR3 spans 13 amino acids. The V gene lost 7 bases and the J gene lost 5 bases, with 12 bases spanning the gap. The V gene's germline CDR1 is LGHNT and CDR2 FRNRAP. This CDR3 is CASVAVWNNEQFF. CDR3 bases: TGTGCTAGTGTAGCTGTGTGGAACAATGAGCAGTTCTTC.

The genes are TRBV5-1 and TRBJ2-3, with 8 bases aligning to TRBD1. V trimming: 5 bases; J trimming: 6 bases; junction bases outside the gene matches: 11. This CDR3 spans 15 amino acids. Germline CDR1 SGHRS, CDR2 YFSETQ. The CDR3 region has the DNA TGCGCCAGCAGAACAAACGGACAGGGAAGGGATACGCAGTATTTT. As protein: CASRTNGQGRDTQYF.

J is TRBJ1-5 and V is TRBV4-2; D not resolved. CDR3 length: 14 residues. V dropped 4 bases and J dropped 6 bases, with 13 bases sitting between them. Germline assignment: CDR1 LGHNA and CDR2 YNFKEQ. The DNA for the CDR3 is TGTGCCAGCAGCCCCACCGGGGAGGCTCAGCCCCAGCATTTT. This codes for CASSPTGEAQPQHF.

The genes are TRBV27 and TRBJ2-7; a possible D gene is TRBD2 (5 bases). Germline assignment: CDR1 MNHEY and CDR2 SMNVEV (reference sequence). The V gene lost 6 bases and the J gene lost 3 bases, with 15 bases spanning the gap. The CDR3 has 14 amino acids. The CDR3 bases are TGTGCCAGCAGCCGGGGTGGGGTTCGCTACGAGCAGTACTTC. Translated: CASSRGGVRYEQYF.

This clone was seen a handful of times. This sequence joins TRBV4-1 and TRBJ1-5; 7 bases fit TRBD1. V lost 3 bases to trimming and J lost 2 bases; unmatched junction nucleotides: 4. The CDR3 spans 15 residues. Germline CDR1 reads MGHRA; CDR2 reads YSYEKL. The CDR3 here is CASSQGGQRNQPQHF. The CDR3 nucleotides read TGCGCCAGCAGCCAGGGGGGACAGCGCAATCAGCCCCAGCATTTT.

This chain joins TRBV6-5 and TRBJ2-5; 7 bases fit TRBD2. Germline assignment: CDR1 MNHEY and CDR2 SVGAGI. The CDR3 has 14 residues. The junction had 6 bases not matched to a gene; V was cut back by 3 bases and J by 5 bases. CDR3 nucleotides: TGTGCCAGCAGTTATGGGAAGCGGGGCGAGACCCAGTACTTC. It codes for CASSYGKRGETQYF.

The CDR3 protein is CASSGTAGGTWDEQFF. In DNA form, the CDR3 reads TGTGCCAGTAGTGGGACAGCGGGGGGGACCTGGGATGAGCAGTTCTTC. The chain carries TRBV19 and TRBJ2-1; 10 bases are shared with TRBD2. Germline V gene sequence: CDR1 LNHDA, CDR2 SQIVND (reference sequence). The CDR3 has 16 residues. V was pared by 5 bases and J by 8 bases, with 12 bases of the junction left unmatched.

The chain carries TRBV29-1 and TRBJ1-2, with unresolved D. The CDR3 has 14 residues. CDR1 SQVTM and CDR2 ANQGSEA come from the germline V gene. The V and J ends lost 4 bases and 4 bases respectively, with 16 bases between them. The CDR3 reads CSVASRGSSYGYTF. The CDR3 bases are TGCAGCGTTGCGTCTCGGGGATCGAGCTATGGCTACACCTTC.

The chain uses TRBV4-2 and TRBJ2-3, with 8 bases aligning to TRBD2. The CDR3 runs 16 residues. Germline CDR1 reads LGHNA; CDR2 reads YNFKEQ. The J segment lost 6 bases and the V segment lost 0 bases, leaving 8 bases of the junction unmatched. The CDR3 DNA sequence: TGTGCCAGCAGCCAAGATCGGGGGGGCTTGTCTGATACGCAGTATTTT. This encodes CASSQDRGGLSDTQYF.

The chain carries TRBV7-9 and TRBJ2-2; 7 bases align to TRBD1. Germline CDR1 reads SEHNR; CDR2 reads FQNEAQ (reference sequence). V dropped 6 bases and J dropped 3; count of bases not matched to a gene: 7. The CDR3 spans 15 residues. In DNA, the CDR3 is TGTGCCAGCAGACGGACAGGAGGAGACACCGGGGAGCTGTTTTTT. Its protein product is CASRRTGGDTGELFF.

V and J are TRBV4-1 and TRBJ2-7; TRBD1 might be the D (6 bases). Trimming removed 3 bases from V and 5 bases from J, with 14 bases in between. CDR1 and CDR2 from the germline V gene are MGHRA and YSYEKL. The CDR3 sequence is 14 residues long. CDR3 protein: CASSHPSQGHEQYF. The CDR3 nucleotides are TGCGCCAGCAGCCACCCCTCCCAGGGGCACGAGCAGTACTTC.

This chain connects TRBV7-9 to TRBJ1-2; D is possibly TRBD1 (6 bases). V was cut by 5 bases and J by 3 bases, with 19 bases left in between. Germline V gene data show CDR1 as SEHNR and CDR2 as FQNEAQ (reference sequence). The CDR3 covers 16 residues. The DNA for the CDR3 is TGTGCCAGCAGCCCACCAATTTGGGGGCTAGACTATGGCTACACCTTC. This translates into CASSPPIWGLDYGYTF.

The CDR3 DNA is TGTGCCAGCCGGAACAGGGTTGGGAACACTGAAGCTTTCTTT. Residues: CASRNRVGNTEAFF. The rearrangement uses TRBV2 and TRBJ1-1; tentatively, D is TRBD1 (6 bases). The CDR3 sequence is 14 residues long. Germline CDR1 SNHLY, CDR2 FYNNEI. V dropped 8 bases and J dropped 1 base, with 14 bases sitting between them.

The rearrangement joins TRBV3-1 (or the pseudogene TRBV3-2) to TRBJ2-1; 8 positions match TRBD2. There are 14 residues in the CDR3. Per the germline V gene, CDR1 is LGHDT and CDR2 is YNNKEL (reference sequence). J gave up 8 bases and V 3 bases, and 6 bases lay outside the gene matches. DNA of the CDR3: TGTGCCAGCAGCCACCAACGGGGGGGGCATGAGCAGTTCTTC. Amino acids: CASSHQRGGHEQFF.

V is TRBV19 and J is TRBJ1-1; D is unclear. This CDR3 contains 14 residues. Germline V gives CDR1 LNHDA, CDR2 SQIVND (reference sequence). With 1 base removed from V and 4 bases from J, the gap between germline ends came to 10 bases. Here the CDR3 reads CASSIGDYGTEAFF. Here the CDR3 DNA reads TGTGCCAGTAGTATAGGAGACTATGGCACTGAAGCTTTCTTT.

The V and J genes are TRBV27 and TRBJ2-1; D possibly corresponds to TRBD1 (6 bases). This CDR3 spans 15 amino acids. The germline CDR1 and CDR2 sequences are MNHEY and SMNVEV (reference sequence). Trimming removed 2 bases at V and 2 bases at J, with 10 bases between. CDR3: CASSLARGAYNEQFF. CDR3 DNA sequence: TGTGCCAGCAGTTTAGCCAGGGGCGCCTACAATGAGCAGTTCTTC.

The J gene is TRBJ2-3, the V gene TRBV3-1 (or the pseudogene TRBV3-2); 8 nucleotides line up with TRBD1. V dropped 3 bases and J dropped 1; count of bases not matched to a gene: 3. The CDR3 sequence is 15 residues long. CDR1 and CDR2 (germline): LGHDT, YNNKEL (reference sequence). The CDR3 protein is CASSQQGAGTDTQYF. The CDR3 nucleotides are TGTGCCAGCAGCCAGCAGGGGGCGGGCACAGATACGCAGTATTTT.

The chain is built from TRBV11-3 and TRBJ1-1; the D is unclear. The V end was cut by 5 bases, the J end by 1 base, with 8 bases between. CDR3 length: 13 residues. Germline V CDR1 and CDR2: SGHNT, YENEEA. CDR3 in DNA: TGTGCCAGCAGCGTAGCAGGGAACACTGAAGCTTTCTTT. This codes for CASSVAGNTEAFF.

V usage is TRBV6-5 and J usage is TRBJ1-4; no definite D call. Germline V gene sequence: CDR1 MNHEY, CDR2 SVGAGI. The germline V and J ends were trimmed by 8 bases and 7 bases, with 17 bases remaining between them. The CDR3 totals 14 residues. The CDR3: CASQEGRLGEKLFF. Written as DNA, the CDR3 is TGTGCCAGCCAAGAAGGCAGGTTAGGTGAAAAACTGTTTTTT.

This clone has only one observation. The chain combines TRBV6-5 with TRBJ1-2; the D is unclear. This CDR3 contains 11 residues. Trimming removed 7 bases from V and 2 bases from J, with 5 bases in between. CDR1 is MNHEY, CDR2 SVGAGI, per germline. The CDR3 DNA reads TGTGCCAGCAATACAAACTATGGCTACACCTTC. As protein: CASNTNYGYTF.

The chain couples TRBV6-5 to TRBJ1-6, with D maybe TRBD1 (6 bases). The CDR3 consists of 13 residues. Germline values: CDR1 MNHEY, CDR2 SVGAGI. Trimming took 7 bases from V and 12 from J, leaving 16 bases between them. In DNA, the CDR3 is TGTGCCAGCAAGGGGGAAACCCGTGGACCCCTCCACTTT. Translated: CASKGETRGPLHF.

The chain couples TRBV19 to TRBJ1-1; D gene unclear. V shed 9 bases and J shed 5 bases, with 19 bases lying between them. The germline gives CDR1 LNHDA, CDR2 SQIVND (reference sequence). The CDR3 covers 14 residues. CDR3 amino acids: CASAEGFSGTEAFF. Here the CDR3 DNA reads TGTGCCAGCGCTGAGGGTTTCTCGGGGACTGAAGCTTTCTTT.